The TCR beta chain under discussion was sequenced for a study of cytotoxic CD8 clonotypes in ibrutinib-treated CLL. Study summary: There were roughly 10 relapsed/refractory patients and more than 14 treatment-naive patients, and roughly 18 were IGHV unmutated.

Clones were sequenced by immunoSEQ multiplex PCR, and TCRdb holds only the in-frame ones, with some missing. Of around 200,000 clones listed, 70% are singletons. Germline V gene data show CDR1 as MNHEY and CDR2 as SVGAGI. With 0 bases removed from V and 0 bases from J, the gap between germline ends came to 11 bases. The CDR3 is 16 amino acids. This sequence joins TRBV6-5 and TRBJ1-2; a weak D match, TRBD1 (6 bases). The sequence derives from a human donor with chronic lymphocytic leukemia. The sample here was PBMCs, taken after 12 months of ibrutinib treatment. This CDR3 reads CASSYSTGKANYGYTF. The CDR3 bases are TGTGCCAGCAGTTACTCAACAGGGAAGGCTAACTATGGCTACACCTTC.